This T cell receptor beta chain was recorded in a study of shared clonotypes between healthy human individuals. Across the whole study: Plates per donor: three CD4 naive, three CD4 memory, two CD8 naive, one CD8 memory. Study-level results: Non-shared clonotypes displayed generation probabilities falling below those of clonotypes present in all four donors. It was observed that roughly 5.5% of naive CD4 clonotypes were shared across several donors.

Deep-level assay runs were performed. Sequencing was performed with immunoSEQ multiplex PCR; in TCRdb, only in-frame clones are kept and a portion is missing. The sample lists about 1.4 million clones, 96% occurring once. The germline gives CDR1 SGHRS, CDR2 YFSETQ. CDR3 size: 16 residues. The junction had 3 bases not matched to a gene; V was cut back by 2 bases and J by 1 base. Regarding this clone: Its antigen is currently unknown.

The TCR originated in a young man in good health. The rearrangement uses TRBV5-1 and TRBJ2-2; 9 nucleotides line up with TRBD2. The sequenced sample was naive CD4+ T cells sorted from blood. The subset denotes: CD45RA+ positively selected. For the CDR3, the DNA is TGCGCCAGCAGCTTACTAGCGGGCCAGAACACCGGGGAGCTGTTTTTT. Protein product: CASSLLAGQNTGELFF.